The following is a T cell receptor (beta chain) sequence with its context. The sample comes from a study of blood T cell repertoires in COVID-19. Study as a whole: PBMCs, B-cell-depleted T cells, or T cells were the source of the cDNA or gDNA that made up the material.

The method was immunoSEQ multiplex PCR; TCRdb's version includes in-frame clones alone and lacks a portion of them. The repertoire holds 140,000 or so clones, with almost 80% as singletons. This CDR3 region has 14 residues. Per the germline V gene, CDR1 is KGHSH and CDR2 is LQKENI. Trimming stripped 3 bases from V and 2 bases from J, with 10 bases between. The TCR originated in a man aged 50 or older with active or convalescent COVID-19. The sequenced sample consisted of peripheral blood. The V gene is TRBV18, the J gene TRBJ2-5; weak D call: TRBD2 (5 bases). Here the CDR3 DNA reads TGTGCCAGCTCACCGGGCGGGCAGCAAGAGACCCAGTACTTC. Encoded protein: CASSPGGQQETQYF.